Sequencing of this T cell receptor beta chain was carried out in a study of CD4 T cells in lung cancer (dated by TCRdb to about 2019). With respect to the entire study: The study screened blood T cells of NSCLC patients for responses to candidate mutation-encoded neoepitopes and isolated neoantigen-specific CD4+ T-cell clones and TCRs. TCRB deep sequencing tracked the frequency of neoantigen-specific clonotypes in tumor resections, non-adjacent lung and cultured T-cell products. Treatments the patients had received before donating blood included platinum chemotherapy, and some of the patients were given nivolumab or pembrolizumab. The resected patients had lung adenocarcinoma or squamous cell carcinoma, were aged 60 to 69 at blood donation, and mostly were former smokers. Tumor and non-adjacent lung tissue were obtained from a handful of patients undergoing curative-intent resections for stage I-III non-small cell lung cancer.

V has 1 base trimmed and J has 9 bases trimmed; junction bases matching no gene number 7. CDR1 SGHRS and CDR2 YFSETQ were looked up in the germline V gene. The CDR3, cysteine through phenylalanine, is 13 amino acids long. Kept here is only the CDR3 DNA, which spans 39 bases and is read in frame from base 1. The library was generated by the immunoSEQ multiplex PCR assay. DNA was isolated using Qiagen DNeasy or QIAamp micro DNA kits, and TCRB was sequenced using the Adaptive Biotechnology human TCRB sequencing kit. TCRB libraries were sequenced on an Illumina MiSeq. The study's own analysis went as follows. TCRB sequence data were analyzed using the kit provider's software, and tumor enrichment of clonotype templates was assessed with Fisher's exact test. TCRdb obtained this table from immuneACCESS and retained in-frame rearrangements with V and J assigned. These tables miss some clones; where compared with another copy, unresolved V genes account for less than half of the shortfall, and the remainder is unexplained. D and trimming come from the DNA, and the V and J calls and clone size come from that table. A total of several thousand clones appear in this sample, over 70% of them only once. Of the sample, about 16% is held by the ten largest clones.

On this clone: Its antigen is not yet known. Base qualities are not provided; no much larger clone lies one nucleotide away.

General study outcomes and caveats: Rather than memory responses to the cancer, some blood-derived responses might reflect cross-reactivity or in vitro priming of naive T cells.

The chain joins TRBV5-1 to TRBJ2-7; TRBD1 aligns with 7 central bases. The sequence came from a man aged 55 to 70 with non-small cell lung cancer. Sample: lung tumor tissue. The CDR3 loop reads CASSLTTAGGQYF. The DNA sequence is given as TGCGCCAGCAGCTTGACGACGGCAGGGGGGCAGTACTTC.